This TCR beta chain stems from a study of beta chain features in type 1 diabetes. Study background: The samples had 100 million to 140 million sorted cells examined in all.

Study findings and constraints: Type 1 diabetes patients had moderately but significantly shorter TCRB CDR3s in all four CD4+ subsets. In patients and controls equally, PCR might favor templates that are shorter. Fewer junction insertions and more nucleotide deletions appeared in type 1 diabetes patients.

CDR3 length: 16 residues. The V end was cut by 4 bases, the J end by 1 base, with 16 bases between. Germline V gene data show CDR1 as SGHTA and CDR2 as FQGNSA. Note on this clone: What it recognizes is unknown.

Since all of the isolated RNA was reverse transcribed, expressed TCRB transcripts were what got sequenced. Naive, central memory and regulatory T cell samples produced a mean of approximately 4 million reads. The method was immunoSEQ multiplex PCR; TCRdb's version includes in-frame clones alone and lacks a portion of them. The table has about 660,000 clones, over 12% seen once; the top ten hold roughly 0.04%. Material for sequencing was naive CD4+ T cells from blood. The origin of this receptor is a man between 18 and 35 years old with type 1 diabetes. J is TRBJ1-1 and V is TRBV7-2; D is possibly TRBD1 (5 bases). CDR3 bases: TGTGCCAGCAGCTCCCACCTTACAGGAACGAACACTGAAGCTTTCTTT. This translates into CASSSHLTGTNTEAFF.